This TCR beta chain was found in a study of T cell responses to AZD1222 COVID-19 vaccine. The germline gives CDR1 SGDLS, CDR2 YYNGEE. This CDR3 has 15 residues. Trimming took off 4 bases at V and 2 bases at J, with 14 bases between the two ends. TCRdb's table, derived via immunoSEQ multiplex PCR, lists solely in-frame clones and lacks some. This sample yields 150,000 to 200,000 clones, of which 85% to 90% are seen a single time; 3.5% to 4.5% belongs to the top ten. Findings and caveats of the study: The donors showed a predominance of white British ancestry and of females, with possible underestimation of clonal diversity. None of the repertoires were sampled until the peak T cell response had passed.

As regards this clone: No antigen is known for it.

The gene calls are TRBV9 and TRBJ2-3, with a weak D call TRBD1 (6 bases). The sequenced sample was peripheral blood, obtained 28 days after the second dose of the MenACWY control vaccine. This TCR derives from an adult who received the MenACWY meningococcal vaccine as a control. This CDR3 is CASSQTRTATDTQYF. CDR3 nucleotide sequence: TGTGCCAGCAGCCAGACAAGGACAGCCACAGATACGCAGTATTTT.